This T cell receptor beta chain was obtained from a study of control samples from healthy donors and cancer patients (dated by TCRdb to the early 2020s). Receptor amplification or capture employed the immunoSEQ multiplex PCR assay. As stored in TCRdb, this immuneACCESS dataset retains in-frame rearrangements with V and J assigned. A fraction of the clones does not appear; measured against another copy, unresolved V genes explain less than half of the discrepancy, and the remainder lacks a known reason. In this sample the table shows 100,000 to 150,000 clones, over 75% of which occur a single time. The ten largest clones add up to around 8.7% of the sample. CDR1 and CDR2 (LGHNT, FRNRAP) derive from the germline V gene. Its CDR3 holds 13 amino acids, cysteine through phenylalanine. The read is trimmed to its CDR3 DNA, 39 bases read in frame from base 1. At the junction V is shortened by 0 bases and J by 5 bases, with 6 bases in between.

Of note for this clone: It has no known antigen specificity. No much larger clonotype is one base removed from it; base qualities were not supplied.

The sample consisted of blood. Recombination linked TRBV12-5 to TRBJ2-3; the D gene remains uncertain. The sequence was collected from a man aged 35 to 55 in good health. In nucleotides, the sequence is TGTGCTAGTGGTTTGGTAATGGGAGATACGCAGTATTTT. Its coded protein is CASGLVMGDTQYF.